Described below is a single TCR beta chain sequence and its context. Its antigen is not known. The CDR3 is 17 residues long. With V trimmed by 0 bases and J by 4 bases, 7 bases remained unmatched. In germline, CDR1 is SGHTA, CDR2 FQGNSA. This sample was taken from a study of radiation and T cells in renal cell carcinoma. Time point noted: baseline pretreatment blood. The treatment: 15 Gy SBRT to primary tumor, nephrectomy 4 weeks later. The study, taken as a whole, reports: In blood, top tumor clones expanded by 2 weeks, shrinking by 4. Pretreatment tumor biopsies were lacking, so baseline clonotypes are unknown.

Sequencing was performed with immunoSEQ multiplex PCR; in TCRdb, only in-frame clones are kept and a portion is missing. The sample lists 50,000 to 75,000 clones, 65% to 85% occurring once. Source: blood, taken from a patient whose treatment included radiotherapy and nephrectomy. The V and J genes are TRBV7-2 and TRBJ2-2, with 8 nucleotides matching TRBD2. The source of this sequence is a man aged 55 to 70 with renal cell carcinoma. In nucleotides, the CDR3 is TGTGCCAGCAGCTTAGCGCGCGGGGGGCCGGGCACCGGGGAGCTGTTTTTT. It codes for CASSLARGGPGTGELFF.